This T cell receptor (beta chain) was identified during a study of patients and donors after allogeneic stem cell transplantation. Notes on this clonotype: At one end the junction does not follow the germline gene, possibly because of a read error.

In TCRdb, the RT-PCR reads were re-called with MiXCR into one record per CDR3 protein. The table has 920,000 or so distinct CDR3 sequences, approximately 18% seen once. The sequence came from a human donor who was either an allogeneic HSCT recipient or a stem cell or donor lymphocyte infusion donor (not recorded which). It is not recorded whose cells these are; they may come from a transplant donor. The sample comprised blood, either unsorted or a sorted T cell fraction (not recorded which).

CDR3 nucleotides: TGTGCCAGCAGCTTAACGGATCCGATGGGGGCTCCGGACTTC. This gives the protein CASSLTDPMGAPDF. V usage is TRBV7-8 and J usage is TRBJ2-7; D is perhaps TRBD1 (6 bases). Germline V gene lookup returns CDR1 SGHVS and CDR2 FQNEAQ. The CDR3 runs 14 residues.